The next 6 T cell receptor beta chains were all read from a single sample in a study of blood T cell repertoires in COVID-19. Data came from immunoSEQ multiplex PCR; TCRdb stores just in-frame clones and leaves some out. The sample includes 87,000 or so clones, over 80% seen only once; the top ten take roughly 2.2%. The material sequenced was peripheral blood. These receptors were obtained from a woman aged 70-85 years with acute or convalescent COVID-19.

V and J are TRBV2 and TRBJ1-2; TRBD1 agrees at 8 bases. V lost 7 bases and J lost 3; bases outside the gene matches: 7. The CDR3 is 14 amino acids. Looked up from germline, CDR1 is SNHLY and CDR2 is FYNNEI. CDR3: CASKPGQVDYGYTF. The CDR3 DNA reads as TGTGCCAGCAAGCCGGGACAGGTCGACTATGGCTACACCTTC.

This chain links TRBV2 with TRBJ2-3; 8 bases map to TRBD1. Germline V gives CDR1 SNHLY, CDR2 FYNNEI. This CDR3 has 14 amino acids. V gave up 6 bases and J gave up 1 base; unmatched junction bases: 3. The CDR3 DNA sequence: TGTGCCAGCAGGGAGACAGGGGGCACAGATACGCAGTATTTT. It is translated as CASRETGGTDTQYF.

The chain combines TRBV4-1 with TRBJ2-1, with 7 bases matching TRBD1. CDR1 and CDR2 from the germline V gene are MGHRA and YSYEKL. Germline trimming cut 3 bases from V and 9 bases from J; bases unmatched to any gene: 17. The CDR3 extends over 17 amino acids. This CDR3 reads CASSQLIVGAGGVEQFF. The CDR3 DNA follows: TGCGCCAGCAGCCAGTTGATCGTTGGGGCAGGGGGAGTTGAGCAGTTCTTC.

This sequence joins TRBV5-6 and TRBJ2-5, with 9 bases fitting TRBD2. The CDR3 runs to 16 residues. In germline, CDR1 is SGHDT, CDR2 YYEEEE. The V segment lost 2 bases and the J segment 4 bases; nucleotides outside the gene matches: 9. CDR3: CASSFPTSGLRETQYF. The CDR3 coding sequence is TGTGCCAGCAGCTTTCCGACTAGCGGCTTGCGAGAGACCCAGTACTTC. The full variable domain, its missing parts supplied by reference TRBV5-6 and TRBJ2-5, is DAGVTQSPTHLIKTRGQQVTLRCSPKSGHDTVSWYQQALGQGPQFIFQYYEEEERQRGNFPDRFSGHQFPNYSSELNVNALLLGDSALYLCASSFPTSGLRETQYFGPGTRLLVL.

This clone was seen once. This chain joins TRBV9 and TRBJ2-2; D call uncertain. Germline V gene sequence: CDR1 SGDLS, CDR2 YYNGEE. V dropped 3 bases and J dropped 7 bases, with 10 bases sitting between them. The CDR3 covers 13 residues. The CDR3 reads CASSENRVGELFF. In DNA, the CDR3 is TGTGCCAGCAGCGAAAATCGCGTCGGGGAGCTGTTTTTT.

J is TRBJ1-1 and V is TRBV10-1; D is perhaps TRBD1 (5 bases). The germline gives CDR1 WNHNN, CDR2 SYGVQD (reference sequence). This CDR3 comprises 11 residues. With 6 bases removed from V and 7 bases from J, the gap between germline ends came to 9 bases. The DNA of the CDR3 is TGCGCCAGCAGCGGCGGGGGTGAAGCTTTCTTT. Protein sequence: CASSGGGEAFF.